A single sample is the source of the 16 T cell receptor beta chains below, sequenced in a study of control samples from healthy donors and cancer patients. TCRdb's table, derived via immunoSEQ multiplex PCR, lists solely in-frame clones and lacks some. The sample consists of about 86,000 clones, 94% of them appearing once. Material: blood. Receptor source: a woman aged 18 to 35 in good health.

The CDR3 DNA sequence: TGTGCCAGCAGCTTGACAGGGGGCTATGGCTACACCTTC. Its translation is CASSLTGGYGYTF. V and J are TRBV11-2 and TRBJ1-2; TRBD1 agrees at 9 bases. With V trimmed by 3 bases and J by 4 bases, 0 bases remained unmatched. Germline-derived CDR1 and CDR2 are SGHAT and FQNNGV. The CDR3 is 13 amino acids.

CDR3 DNA sequence: TGCGCCAGCAGAGCCCGGGCAGGGGAAAATAGCAATCAGCCCCAGCATTTT. It yields the protein CASRARAGENSNQPQHF. The chain recombines TRBV4-3 with TRBJ1-5; TRBD1 is a possible D gene (6 bases). CDR3 length equals 17 residues. The germline V gene has CDR1 LGHNA and CDR2 YSLEER. With 6 bases removed from V and 0 bases from J, the gap between germline ends came to 18 bases.

The CDR3: CSASAGYVYEQYF. CDR3 nucleotides: TGCAGTGCTAGTGCGGGTTACGTCTACGAGCAGTACTTC. The chain is built from TRBV20-1 and TRBJ2-7, with a tentative D call TRBD2 (5 bases). This CDR3 is 13 amino acids long. The V and J ends lost 3 bases and 3 bases respectively, with 12 bases between them. CDR1 DFQATT and CDR2 SNEGSKA come from the germline V gene (reference sequence).

The V call is TRBV28, the J call TRBJ2-4, with no clear D. V lost 2 bases, J lost 15 bases, and 11 bases lay in between. The CDR3 loop spans 11 amino acids. Germline CDR1 MDHEN, CDR2 SYDVKM. CDR3 nucleotide sequence: TGTGCCAGCAGTTTAACCGGCCTATCGTACTTC. It codes for CASSLTGLSYF.

This clone was detected only once. This chain links TRBV5-1 with TRBJ1-5; weak D call: TRBD1 (5 bases). V was shortened by 3 bases and J by 11 bases, with 21 bases between the two germline ends. This CDR3 region has 15 residues. Germline values: CDR1 SGHRS, CDR2 YFSETQ. CDR3 loop: CASSSGPGDSGAQHF. In nucleotides, the CDR3 is TGCGCCAGCAGCTCCGGCCCAGGAGATTCGGGGGCCCAGCATTTT.

V and J are TRBV28 and TRBJ2-1, with D unclear. Trimming pared 3 bases from V and 7 bases from J, leaving 16 bases between. There are 15 residues in the CDR3. Germline values: CDR1 MDHEN, CDR2 SYDVKM. The DNA for the CDR3 is TGTGCCAGCAGTTTGCAGCCCGGGCGGACGAATGAGCAGTTCTTC. The encoded protein is CASSLQPGRTNEQFF.

V gene TRBV29-1 combines with J gene TRBJ1-2, with 7 bases fitting TRBD1. Germline values: CDR1 SQVTM, CDR2 ANQGSEA. J lost 7 bases, V lost 3 bases, and 5 bases had no gene match. This CDR3 is 12 amino acids long. CDR3 residues: CSVEGTASGYTF. CDR3 DNA sequence: TGCAGCGTTGAGGGGACAGCATCTGGCTACACCTTC.

This chain joins TRBV7-9 and TRBJ1-1; D is ambiguous. The CDR3 runs 12 residues. V gave up 5 bases and J gave up 10 bases, with 14 bases separating them. In germline, CDR1 is SEHNR, CDR2 FQNEAQ (reference sequence). CDR3: CASSPDQGRAFF. CDR3 in DNA: TGTGCCAGCAGCCCAGACCAAGGGAGAGCTTTCTTT. The entire variable domain, with the rest obtained from reference TRBV7-9 and TRBJ1-1, is as follows: DTGVSQNPRHKITKRGQNVTFRCDPISEHNRLYWYRQTLGQGPEFLTYFQNEAQLEKSRLLSDRFSAERPKGSFSTLEIQRTEQGDSAMYLCASSPDQGRAFFGQGTRLTVV.

V is TRBV3-1 (or the pseudogene TRBV3-2) and J is TRBJ2-3; 12 bases line up with TRBD2. The CDR3 is made up of 17 amino acids. Germline V gives CDR1 LGHDT, CDR2 YNNKEL (reference sequence). With V trimmed by 6 bases and J by 1 base, 8 bases remained unmatched. CDR3 sequence: CASRLTSGGSRTDTQYF. CDR3 nucleotide sequence: TGTGCCAGCAGGCTGACTAGCGGGGGCTCCCGCACAGATACGCAGTATTTT.

Comments on this clone: Other DNA sequences in this specimen translate into the identical CDR3. The rearrangement links TRBV9 to TRBJ2-2; D is undetermined. This CDR3 is 12 amino acids long. The V gene lost 0 bases and the J gene lost 5 bases, with 2 bases spanning the gap. The V gene's germline CDR1 is SGDLS and CDR2 YYNGEE. The CDR3 region is CASSVGTGELFF. The CDR3 DNA reads TGTGCCAGCAGCGTAGGTACCGGGGAGCTGTTTTTT.

The V gene is TRBV19, the J gene TRBJ2-7; D unclear. Germline CDR1 is LNHDA and CDR2 is SQIVND (reference sequence). The CDR3 runs 11 residues. V was shortened by 10 bases and J by 2 bases, with 9 bases between the two germline ends. CDR3 nucleotide sequence: TGTGCCACCCGTCAGGCCTACGAGCAGTACTTC. The encoded protein is CATRQAYEQYF.

The chain is built from TRBV18 and TRBJ2-5; D gene unclear. There are 11 residues in the CDR3. CDR1 and CDR2 from the germline V gene are KGHSH and LQKENI. Trimming cost V 4 bases and J 2 bases, with 2 bases left between them. The CDR3 DNA follows: TGTGCCAGCTCACGGCAAGAGACCCAGTACTTC. Residues: CASSRQETQYF.

The V and J genes are TRBV19 and TRBJ2-6; unclear D gene. V lost 3 bases and J 0 bases, leaving 24 bases between the germline ends. Germline-derived CDR1 and CDR2 are LNHDA and SQIVND (reference sequence). This CDR3 has 21 amino acids. CDR3 in amino acids: CASSINPVLGIVNSGANVLTF. The CDR3 DNA follows: TGTGCCAGTAGTATTAACCCCGTTTTGGGGATCGTGAACTCTGGGGCCAACGTCCTGACTTTC.

A word on this clone: This specimen includes other DNA sequences encoding the same CDR3. The chain couples TRBV10-3 to TRBJ2-3; tentatively, D is TRBD2 (6 bases). Germline-derived CDR1 and CDR2 are ENHRY and SYGVKD. The V end lost 3 bases, the J end lost 2 bases, and 9 bases lay between the germline ends. The CDR3 is 14 amino acids. The CDR3: CAISDSRDTDTQYF. CDR3 in DNA: TGTGCCATCAGTGACTCGCGGGACACAGATACGCAGTATTTT.

The CDR3 sequence: CASSLSGGSHSPLHF. As DNA, the CDR3 is TGTGCCAGCAGCTTAAGCGGAGGGTCTCACTCACCCCTCCACTTT. The V gene is TRBV7-8, the J gene TRBJ1-6; D call uncertain. V dropped 2 bases and J dropped 10 bases, with 15 bases sitting between them. This CDR3 region has 15 residues. The germline CDR1 and CDR2 sequences are SGHVS and FQNEAQ. Looking up the rest from reference TRBV7-8 and TRBJ1-6 gives the full variable domain: GAGVSQSPRYKVAKRGQDVALRCDPISGHVSLFWYQQALGQGPEFLTYFQNEAQLDKSGLPSDRFFAERPEGSVSTLKIQRTQQEDSAVYLCASSLSGGSHSPLHFGNGTRLTVT.

The V call is TRBV6-1, the J call TRBJ2-7; 7 bases map to TRBD1. V was clipped by 2 bases and J by 1 base; unmatched bases: 14. CDR3 length equals 18 residues. Germline loops: CDR1 MNHNS, CDR2 SASEGT. The CDR3 here is CASSERPPRQGVSYEQYF. CDR3 sequence (DNA): TGTGCCAGCAGTGAACGGCCCCCGAGACAGGGTGTTTCCTACGAGCAGTACTTC.